This TCR beta chain was recovered during a study of post-analysis software for immune sequencing data (dated by TCRdb to the mid-2010s). Notes on the research overall: Recorded disease courses included relapsing-remitting, secondary progressive and progressive-relapsing multiple sclerosis, with some patients lacking subtype annotation. The multiple sclerosis patient repertoires were compared with ten to eleven previously published healthy control repertoires from donors aged about 6 to 26 years. A subset of samples was prepared in parallel using single-end sample barcoding, then pooled and co-amplified after Illumina adapter ligation.

To demonstrate the VDJtools post-analysis software, TCR beta repertoires were profiled from the peripheral blood of roughly 14 young patients with multiple sclerosis. Multiple sclerosis patients were children and adolescents aged roughly 6 to 16 years. About this clonotype: Its antigen is still unknown. No per-base quality is available; no much larger clone lies one base away.

The germline ends are 7 bases apart after V is trimmed by 7 bases and J by 3 bases. CDR1 and CDR2, per the germline V gene, are SGDLS and YYNGEE. The cysteine opens and the phenylalanine closes a CDR3 of 11 amino acids. Of all the DNA, just the CDR3 is kept, 33 bases in frame from base 1. The method behind the library was PCR. Sequencing took place on an Illumina HiSeq 2500. To reduce PCR and sequencing biases, unique molecular identifiers were built into the TCR beta cDNA libraries. Every 1 to 10 million input T cells yielded 500,000 or so cDNA molecules, meaning each molecule approximated one T cell. The patient libraries were prepared and sequenced using the same protocol as the earlier healthy control dataset. Samples belonging to the same batch were prepared together, multiplexed and sequenced on a shared HiSeq lane. Concerning the study's data processing: Raw barcoded reads were processed with MIGEC, and single-read molecular identifier groups were discarded before consensus assembly and CDR3 extraction. VDJtools was used for post-analysis of the clonotype tables, and diversity was normalized by down-sampling every dataset to the size of the smallest sample. In repertoire overlap clustering, CDR3 amino acid sequences, but not nucleotide sequences, were matched to correct batch-related cross-sample contamination. TCRdb applied fastp at Q25 and MiXCR to the public reads, then kept only in-frame beta chains. For every CDR3 protein sequence, its rows merge into one entry that carries the most common genes and DNA. The V and J calls and clone size are TCRdb's, not the authors'. Recorded for this sample are hundreds of thousands of distinct CDR3 sequences; around 27% of them occurred a single time. Clones ranked in the top ten supply roughly 0.54% of the sample.

What the work shows at the level of the full study, not this receptor alone: Direct clustering with F measure showed strong co-clustering of samples prepared in the same batch, prompting a batch-effect correction. The control group was slightly older than the multiple sclerosis patient group. Significantly higher frequencies in patients than in controls were found for roughly 5 TRBV segments, including TRBV5-6, TRBV5-1 and TRBV20-1. Significantly lower normalized Chao1 diversity was found in multiple sclerosis patients than in controls, suggesting substantial peripheral T-cell clonal expansion.

The source material was blood. The sequence links TRBV9 to TRBJ1-1; the D gene is perhaps TRBD1, from 6 matching bases. This clonotype was obtained from a girl aged 5 to 17 with multiple sclerosis. The DNA reads TGTGCCAGCGAGGGGGACACTGAAGCTTTCTTT. Its protein reads: CASEGDTEAFF.